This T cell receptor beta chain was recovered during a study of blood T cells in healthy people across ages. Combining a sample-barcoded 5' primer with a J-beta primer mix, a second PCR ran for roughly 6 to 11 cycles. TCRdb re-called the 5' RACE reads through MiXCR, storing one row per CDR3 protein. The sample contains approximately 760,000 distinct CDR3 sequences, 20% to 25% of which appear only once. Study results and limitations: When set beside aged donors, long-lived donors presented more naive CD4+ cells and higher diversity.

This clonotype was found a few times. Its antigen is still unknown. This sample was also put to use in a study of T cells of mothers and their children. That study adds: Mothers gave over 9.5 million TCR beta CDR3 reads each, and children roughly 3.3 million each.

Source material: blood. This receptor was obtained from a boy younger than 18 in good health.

CDR3 amino acids: CASSGGTGVYEQYF. The CDR3 bases are TGTGCCAGCAGCGGAGGGACAGGGGTCTACGAGCAGTACTTC. V is TRBV9 and J is TRBJ2-7; 10 nucleotides match TRBD1. Trimming took 3 bases from V and 3 from J; bases not matched to a gene: 3. CDR1 and CDR2 (germline): SGDLS, YYNGEE. The CDR3 totals 14 residues.